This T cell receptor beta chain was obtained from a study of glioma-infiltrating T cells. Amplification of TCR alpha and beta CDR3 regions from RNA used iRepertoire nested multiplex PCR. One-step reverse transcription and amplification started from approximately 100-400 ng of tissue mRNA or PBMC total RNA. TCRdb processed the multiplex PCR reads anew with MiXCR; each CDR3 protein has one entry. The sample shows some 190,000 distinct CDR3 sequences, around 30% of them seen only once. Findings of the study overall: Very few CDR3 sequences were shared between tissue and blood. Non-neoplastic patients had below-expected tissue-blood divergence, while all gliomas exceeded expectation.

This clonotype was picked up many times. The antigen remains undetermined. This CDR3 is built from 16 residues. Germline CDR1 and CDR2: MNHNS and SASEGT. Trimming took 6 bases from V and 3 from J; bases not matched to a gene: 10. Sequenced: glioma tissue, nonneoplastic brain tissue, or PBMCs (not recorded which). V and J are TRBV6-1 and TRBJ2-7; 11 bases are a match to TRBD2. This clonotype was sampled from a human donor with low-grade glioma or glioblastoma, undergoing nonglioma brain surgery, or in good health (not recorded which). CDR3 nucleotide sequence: TGTGCCAGCAGCCCGACTAGCGGGAATCAACACTACGAGCAGTACTTC. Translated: CASSPTSGNQHYEQYF.